This T cell receptor (beta chain) was captured by sequencing in a study of T-cell reconstitution after alpha-beta-depleted transplantation in children. It was with unique molecular identifiers that the TCRbeta library was prepared. TCRdb independently ran MiXCR on the PCR reads; one entry per CDR3 protein. The data contain about 340,000 distinct CDR3 sequences, about 16% of them singletons. Trimming left V 3 bases short and J 0 bases short, with 11 bases between. CDR3 length: 15 amino acids. Germline V gives CDR1 SGHDT, CDR2 YYEEEE. This chain uses TRBV5-6 with TRBJ2-3; D is undetermined. This receptor was taken from a male patient aged 2 to 10 who had a stem cell transplant for acute lymphoblastic leukemia, so the T cells may come from the graft donor. Sequenced material: PBMCs, mostly from graft donor cells, taken 360 days after TCRalphabeta/CD19-depleted stem cell transplant. The CDR3 here is CASSWAALSTDTQYF. CDR3 DNA: TGTGCCAGCAGCTGGGCAGCGCTCAGCACAGATACGCAGTATTTT.